The next 28 T cell receptor beta chains were all read from a single sample in a study of CD8 T cells in Susac syndrome. RNA amounts of roughly 0.45 to 1 ug underwent reverse transcription with random hexamers. A single record per CDR3 protein comes from TCRdb applying MiXCR to the immunoSEQ multiplex PCR reads. Here the sample spans some 99,000 distinct CDR3 sequences, around 97% being singletons. The sample comprised CD4+ T cells from PBMCs. Receptor source: a human donor in good health.

This clonotype appeared a few times. The chain employs TRBV12-3 or TRBV12-4 and TRBJ1-1, with D tentatively TRBD1 (6 bases). The CDR3 has 13 residues. V was clipped by 4 bases and J by 1 base, with 7 bases between them. In DNA form, the CDR3 reads TGTGCCAGCAGTTCACAGGGGAACACTGAAGCTTTCTTT. Translated: CASSSQGNTEAFF.

This chain connects TRBV6-2 or TRBV6-3 to TRBJ2-5; D may correspond to TRBD1 or TRBD2 (5 bases each). The CDR3 consists of 14 residues. Trimming left V 2 bases short and J 0 bases short, with 7 bases between. Germline V lookup: CDR1 MNHEY, CDR2 SVGEGT. CDR3: CASSYMGDQETQYF. The CDR3, as DNA: TGTGCCAGCAGTTACATGGGGGACCAAGAGACCCAGTACTTC.

The rearrangement joins TRBV24-1 to TRBJ2-1; 10 nucleotides align to TRBD1. From germline, CDR1 is KGHDR and CDR2 SFDVKD. The CDR3 sequence is 16 residues long. The V and J ends lost 3 bases and 1 base, in that order; junction bases with no gene match: 2. In DNA form, the CDR3 reads TGTGCCACCAGTGATCTGGGACAGGGGTCCTACAATGAGCAGTTCTTC. It is translated as CATSDLGQGSYNEQFF.

V usage is TRBV20-1 and J usage is TRBJ1-2; 9 bases are shared with TRBD1. Germline CDR1 and CDR2: DFQATT and SNEGSKA (reference sequence). The CDR3 runs 17 residues. V lost 0 bases to trimming and J lost 5 bases; unmatched junction nucleotides: 13. This chain's CDR3 is CSARDWAGGTGHYGYTF. The CDR3, as DNA: TGCAGTGCTAGAGATTGGGCGGGGGGGACAGGGCATTATGGCTACACCTTC.

V gene TRBV29-1 combines with J gene TRBJ1-2; D is unclear. Trimming cost V 1 base and J 8 bases, with 11 bases left between them. The germline gives CDR1 SQVTM, CDR2 ANQGSEA. The CDR3 loop spans 12 amino acids. CDR3 protein: CSVEVAGGGYTF. The CDR3 nucleotides are TGCAGCGTTGAAGTAGCGGGAGGCGGCTACACCTTC.

The chain links TRBV12-3 or TRBV12-4 to TRBJ1-6, with D hard to call. The CDR3 extends over 15 amino acids. V lost 2 bases and J 7 bases, leaving 12 bases between the germline ends. CDR3 sequence: CASSLIITGNSPLHF. Here the CDR3 DNA reads TGTGCCAGCAGTTTAATCATTACTGGAAATTCACCCCTCCACTTT.

This clonotype was detected once. V is TRBV20-1 and J is TRBJ2-4; TRBD2 is a possible D gene (5 bases). The CDR3 length is 12 residues. V lost 3 bases and J lost 7, with 10 bases in between. Germline lookup yields CDR1 DFQATT and CDR2 SNEGSKA (reference sequence). CDR3 DNA: TGCAGTGCTAGGTGGTCGGGGAACATTCAGTACTTC. Encoded protein: CSARWSGNIQYF.

This chain links TRBV7-9 with TRBJ2-4; 12 bases align to TRBD1. V gave up 6 bases and J gave up 3 bases; unmatched junction bases: 12. The germline V gene has CDR1 SEHNR and CDR2 FQNEAQ (reference sequence). The CDR3 spans 18 residues. The CDR3 reads CASSSAGTGGFGKNIQYF. Here the CDR3 DNA reads TGTGCCAGCAGTTCCGCGGGGACAGGGGGCTTCGGCAAAAACATTCAGTACTTC.

This chain links TRBV29-1 with TRBJ1-1; D is uncertain. In germline, CDR1 is SQVTM, CDR2 ANQGSEA. The V end was cut by 4 bases, the J end by 3 bases, with 12 bases between. This CDR3 is 13 amino acids long. The CDR3 here is CSVAVRLDTEAFF. DNA of the CDR3: TGCAGCGTTGCGGTCAGGTTGGACACTGAAGCTTTCTTT.

The rearrangement joins TRBV9 to TRBJ2-5, with D hard to call. This CDR3 has 15 amino acids. Trimming removed 2 bases from V and 2 bases from J, with 13 bases in between. CDR1 is SGDLS and CDR2 is YYNGEE in the germline V gene. CDR3 residues: CASSVAWGTQETQYF. The CDR3, as DNA: TGTGCCAGCAGCGTGGCCTGGGGTACTCAAGAGACCCAGTACTTC.

The CDR3 region is CASSVLSGRLFF. CDR3 DNA sequence: TGTGCCAGCAGCGTCCTCTCGGGTAGACTGTTTTTT. The rearrangement joins TRBV5-6 to TRBJ1-4, with no clear D. Trimming stripped 4 bases from V and 13 bases from J, with 14 bases between. CDR1 is SGHDT and CDR2 is YYEEEE in the germline V gene. The CDR3 runs 12 residues.

The chain combines TRBV24-1 with TRBJ2-2; 8 bases line up with TRBD1. The CDR3 runs to 16 residues. V lost 2 bases to trimming and J lost 1 base; unmatched junction nucleotides: 2. Germline CDR1 is KGHDR and CDR2 is SFDVKD. CDR3 region: CATSDSGQGNTGELFF. The CDR3 coding sequence is TGTGCCACCAGTGATTCTGGACAGGGGAACACCGGGGAGCTGTTTTTT.

The genes are TRBV6-1 and TRBJ1-5; D is ambiguous. The length of the CDR3 is 16 residues. Germline V gives CDR1 MNHNS, CDR2 SASEGT. V dropped 2 bases and J dropped 2 bases, with 13 bases sitting between them. This CDR3 reads CASSERNPPGNQPQHF. The CDR3 DNA follows: TGTGCCAGCAGTGAACGTAACCCCCCGGGCAATCAGCCCCAGCATTTT.

The rearrangement joins TRBV29-1 to TRBJ2-5; no firm D call. V shed 0 bases and J shed 5 bases, with 19 bases lying between them. CDR3 length: 16 residues. The germline V gene has CDR1 SQVTM and CDR2 ANQGSEA. The CDR3 coding sequence is TGCAGCGTTGAAGATGTGAACTCCCTCCAAGGGGAGACCCAGTACTTC. This codes for CSVEDVNSLQGETQYF. The full variable domain, with the rest looked up from reference TRBV29-1 and TRBJ2-5, is SAVISQKPSRDICQRGTSLTIQCQVDSQVTMMFWYRQQPGQSLTLIATANQGSEATYESGFVIDKFPISRPNLTFSTLTVSNMSPEDSSIYLCSVEDVNSLQGETQYFGPGTRLLVL.

This clonotype came up once. This chain uses TRBV24-1 with TRBJ1-2, with TRBD1 identical over 7 bases. CDR1 is KGHDR and CDR2 is SFDVKD in the germline V gene. Unmatched junction bases numbered 6, after V lost 4 bases and J lost 8 bases. CDR3 length: 13 residues. The DNA of the CDR3 is TGTGCCACCAGTGACCGAACAGGGGTCGGCTACACCTTC. Protein: CATSDRTGVGYTF.

V and J are TRBV30 and TRBJ1-1; 9 bases fit TRBD1. The CDR3 length is 13 residues. Germline V gene data show CDR1 as GTSNPN and CDR2 as SVGIG (reference sequence). V was clipped by 2 bases and J by 6 bases; unmatched bases: 4. CDR3 region: CAWSPRTGAEAFF. The CDR3 nucleotides read TGTGCCTGGAGTCCCAGGACAGGGGCTGAAGCTTTCTTT.

The CDR3 loop reads CASSYGGTGGSNQPQHF. Written as DNA, the CDR3 is TGTGCCAGCAGTTATGGGGGGACAGGGGGATCTAATCAGCCCCAGCATTTT. This chain connects TRBV6-2 or TRBV6-3 to TRBJ1-5; 11 bases line up with TRBD1. The CDR3 loop spans 17 amino acids. Germline V gene lookup returns CDR1 MNHEY and CDR2 SVGEGT. V dropped 3 bases and J dropped 4; count of bases not matched to a gene: 8.

The rearrangement joins TRBV11-3 to TRBJ2-1; D is unresolved. V was pared by 5 bases and J by 6 bases, with 11 bases between. The CDR3 has 13 residues. CDR1 and CDR2 from the germline V gene are SGHNT and YENEEA. CDR3 nucleotides: TGTGCCAGCAGCCCACGGACGGCCAATGAGCAGTTCTTC. Protein product: CASSPRTANEQFF.

V usage is TRBV30 and J usage is TRBJ1-2; D might be TRBD1 (6 bases). Looked up from germline, CDR1 is GTSNPN and CDR2 is SVGIG (reference sequence). V was cut by 0 bases and J by 7 bases, with 12 bases left in between. The CDR3 runs to 13 residues. The CDR3 DNA reads TGTGCCTGGAGTGTACCCGGGGGCGGTGGCTACACCTTC. Translation gives CAWSVPGGGGYTF.

The J gene is TRBJ1-2, the V gene TRBV6-5; D ambiguous. This CDR3 comprises 13 residues. Looked up from germline, CDR1 is MNHEY and CDR2 is SVGAGI. V was pared by 5 bases and J by 5 bases, with 12 bases between. The CDR3 DNA reads TGTGCCAGCAGTAAGGCCGGGGAATATGGCTACACCTTC. Translated: CASSKAGEYGYTF.

V is TRBV29-1 and J is TRBJ1-2, with 8 bases fitting TRBD1. J was trimmed by 5 bases and V by 1 base; bases with no gene match: 6. CDR3 length equals 14 residues. Germline lookup yields CDR1 SQVTM and CDR2 ANQGSEA. CDR3 residues: CSVEAYRGEYGYTF. The CDR3 nucleotides read TGCAGCGTTGAAGCGTACAGGGGGGAATATGGCTACACCTTC.

This clonotype was seen just once. The chain links TRBV27 to TRBJ1-6; tentatively, D is TRBD1 (5 bases). Germline-derived CDR1 and CDR2 are MNHEY and SMNVEV (reference sequence). The CDR3 is 13 residues long. V was shortened by 6 bases and J by 12 bases, with 15 bases between the two germline ends. The CDR3 nucleotides are TGTGCCAGCAGCACCAGGGATGGGGGACCCCTCCACTTT. It encodes CASSTRDGGPLHF.

The chain employs TRBV30 and TRBJ1-1, with D unresolved. The germline V gene encodes CDR1 GTSNPN and CDR2 SVGIG (reference sequence). CDR3 size: 13 residues. The ends were cut back, 0 bases at V and 5 bases at J, with 10 bases in the middle. The CDR3, as DNA: TGTGCCTGGAGTGTACGTCAACAAACTGAAGCTTTCTTT. It encodes CAWSVRQQTEAFF.

The CDR3 region is CASSLPDGSTDTQYF. The CDR3 DNA is TGTGCCAGCAGTTTACCGGACGGTAGCACAGATACGCAGTATTTT. The chain employs TRBV28 and TRBJ2-3; D call uncertain. The V end lost 2 bases, the J end lost 0 bases, and 9 bases lay between the germline ends. CDR3 length: 15 amino acids. Per germline, CDR1 MDHEN and CDR2 SYDVKM.

V and J are TRBV7-9 and TRBJ2-2, with D unresolved. CDR1 is SEHNR, CDR2 FQNEAQ, per germline (reference sequence). The CDR3 covers 12 residues. V was trimmed by 3 bases and J by 7 bases, leaving 6 bases between them. The CDR3 coding sequence is TGTGCCAGCAGCTTTCTTAACGGGGAGCTGTTTTTT. It yields the protein CASSFLNGELFF.

The chain carries TRBV6-5 and TRBJ2-2; possible D gene TRBD1, 6 bases. The V and J ends lost 6 bases and 2 bases respectively, with 13 bases between them. Germline V CDR1 and CDR2: MNHEY, SVGAGI. The CDR3 is made up of 15 amino acids. The CDR3 is CASRRSQGNTGELFF. In DNA form, the CDR3 reads TGTGCCAGCAGGAGGTCACAGGGTAACACCGGGGAGCTGTTTTTT.

This rearrangement joins TRBV3-1 to TRBJ2-1, with TRBD2 matching 7 bases. The CDR3 contains 18 residues. Germline values: CDR1 LGHDT, CDR2 YNNKEL (reference sequence). J gave up 10 bases and V 4 bases, and 22 bases lay outside the gene matches. The CDR3, as DNA: TGTGCCAGCAGCCGCGGGGGTGGGCTATCGAAGGGCTCGGGAGAGCAGTTCTTC. It codes for CASSRGGGLSKGSGEQFF.

The chain employs TRBV18 and TRBJ2-7; perhaps TRBD1 as D (6 bases). This CDR3 has 12 amino acids. CDR1 and CDR2 (germline): KGHSH, LQKENI. Deletions cut 5 bases from V and 6 bases from J, with 11 bases between. The CDR3 DNA reads as TGTGCCAGCTCAATACAGGGTATCGAGCAGTACTTC. It translates to CASSIQGIEQYF.